This T cell receptor (beta chain) was identified in a study of T-cell reconstitution after alpha-beta-depleted transplantation in children. General observations from the study: The study reportedly traced alpha-beta T cells about two months after transplant to several hundred expanded graft clones. At one year after transplant, newly produced T cells mostly accounted for T-cell counts and diversity. At day 60, the high TCRbeta diversity found in some patients originated from recipient T cells and thymic progenitors that had survived.

This clonotype came up a few times. Its antigen is as yet unknown. Unique molecular identifiers were incorporated into the prepared TCRbeta library. MiXCR, run by TCRdb on the PCR reads, gives a single entry per CDR3 protein. The sample holds a few hundred thousand distinct CDR3 sequences; 15% to 20% are singletons and the top ten take around 28%. With 1 base removed from V and 0 bases from J, the gap between germline ends came to 13 bases. This CDR3 has 16 residues. Germline V gene lookup returns CDR1 MGHRA and CDR2 YSYEKL. The rearrangement links TRBV4-1 to TRBJ2-7; D may be TRBD1 or TRBD2 (5 bases each). This clonotype was sampled from a boy less than two years old who had a stem cell transplant for Wiskott-Aldrich syndrome, so the T cells may come from the graft donor. The material was PBMCs, mostly from graft donor cells, obtained 360 days after TCRalphabeta/CD19-depleted stem cell transplant. The CDR3 region has the DNA TGCGCCAGCAGCCAAGTCGGGACGTCGAGCTCCTACGAGCAGTACTTC. It encodes CASSQVGTSSSYEQYF.